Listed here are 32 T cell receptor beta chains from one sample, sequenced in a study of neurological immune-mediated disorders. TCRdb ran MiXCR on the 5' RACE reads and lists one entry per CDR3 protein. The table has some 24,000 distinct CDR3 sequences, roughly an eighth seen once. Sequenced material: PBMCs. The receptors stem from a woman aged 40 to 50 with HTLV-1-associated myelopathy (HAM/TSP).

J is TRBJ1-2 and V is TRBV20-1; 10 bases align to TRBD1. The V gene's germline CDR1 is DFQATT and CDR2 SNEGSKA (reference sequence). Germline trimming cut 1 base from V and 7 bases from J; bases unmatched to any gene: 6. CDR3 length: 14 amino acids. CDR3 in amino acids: CSARVGTGEGGYTF. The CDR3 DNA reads TGCAGTGCTAGAGTAGGGACAGGGGAAGGTGGCTACACCTTC.

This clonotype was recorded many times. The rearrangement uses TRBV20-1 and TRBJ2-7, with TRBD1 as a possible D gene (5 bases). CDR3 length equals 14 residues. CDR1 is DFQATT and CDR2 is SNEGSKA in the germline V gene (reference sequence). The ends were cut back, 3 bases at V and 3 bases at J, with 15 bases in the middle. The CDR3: CSASPEDMDYEQYF. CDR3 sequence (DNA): TGCAGTGCTAGTCCAGAGGACATGGACTACGAGCAGTACTTC.

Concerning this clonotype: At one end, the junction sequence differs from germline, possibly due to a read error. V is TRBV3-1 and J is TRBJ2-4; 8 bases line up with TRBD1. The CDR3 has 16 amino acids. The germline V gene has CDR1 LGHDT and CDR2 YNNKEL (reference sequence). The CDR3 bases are TGTGCCAGCAGCAGACGTGGGACAGGCCCCAAAAACATTCAGGACTTT. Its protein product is CASSRRGTGPKNIQDF.

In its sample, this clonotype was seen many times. CDR3 protein: CAISEGGGTQETQYF. The CDR3 DNA is TGTGCCATCAGTGAAGGAGGGGGGACCCAAGAGACCCAGTACTTC. This sequence joins TRBV10-3 and TRBJ2-5; D may correspond to TRBD1 or TRBD2 (6 bases each). The CDR3 length is 15 residues. The germline V and J ends were trimmed by 3 bases and 1 base, with 12 bases remaining between them. Germline-derived CDR1 and CDR2 are ENHRY and SYGVKD.

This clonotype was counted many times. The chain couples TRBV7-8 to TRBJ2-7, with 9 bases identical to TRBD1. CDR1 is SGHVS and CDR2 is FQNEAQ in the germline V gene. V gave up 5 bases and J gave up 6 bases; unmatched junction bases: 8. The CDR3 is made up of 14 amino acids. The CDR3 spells CASSPGQGPREQYF. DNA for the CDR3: TGTGCCAGCAGCCCAGGACAGGGGCCTCGCGAGCAGTACTTC.

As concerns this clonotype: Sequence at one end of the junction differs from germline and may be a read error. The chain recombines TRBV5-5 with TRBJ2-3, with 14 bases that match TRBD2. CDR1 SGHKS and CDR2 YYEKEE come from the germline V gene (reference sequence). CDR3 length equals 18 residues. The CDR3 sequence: CVSSLASTSGGAGDTQYF. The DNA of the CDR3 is TGTGTCAGCAGCTTGGCCTCGACTAGCGGGGGGGCGGGAGATACGCAGTATTTT.

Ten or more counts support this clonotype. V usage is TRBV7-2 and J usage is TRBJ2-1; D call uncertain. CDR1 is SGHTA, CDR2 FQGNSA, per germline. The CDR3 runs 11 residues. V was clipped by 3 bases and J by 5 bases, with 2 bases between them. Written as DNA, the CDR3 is TGTGCCAGCAGCTTCAACAATGAGCAGTTCTTC. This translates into CASSFNNEQFF.

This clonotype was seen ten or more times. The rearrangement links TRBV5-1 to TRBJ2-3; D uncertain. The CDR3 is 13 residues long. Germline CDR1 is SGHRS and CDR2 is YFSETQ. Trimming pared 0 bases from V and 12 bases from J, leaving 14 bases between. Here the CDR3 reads CASSLAAVRFQYF. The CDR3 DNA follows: TGCGCCAGCAGCTTGGCGGCCGTCCGGTTTCAGTATTTT.

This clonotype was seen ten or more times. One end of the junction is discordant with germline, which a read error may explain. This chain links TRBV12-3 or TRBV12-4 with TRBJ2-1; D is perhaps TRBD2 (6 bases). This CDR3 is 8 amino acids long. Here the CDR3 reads CASGGYGF. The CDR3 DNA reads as TGTGCCAGCGGGGGGTATGGCTTC.

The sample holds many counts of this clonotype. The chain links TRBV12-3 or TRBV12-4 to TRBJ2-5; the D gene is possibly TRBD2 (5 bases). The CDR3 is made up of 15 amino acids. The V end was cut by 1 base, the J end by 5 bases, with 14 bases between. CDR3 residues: CASSLGRGWVETQYF. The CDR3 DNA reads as TGTGCCAGCAGTTTAGGACGGGGATGGGTGGAGACCCAGTACTTC.

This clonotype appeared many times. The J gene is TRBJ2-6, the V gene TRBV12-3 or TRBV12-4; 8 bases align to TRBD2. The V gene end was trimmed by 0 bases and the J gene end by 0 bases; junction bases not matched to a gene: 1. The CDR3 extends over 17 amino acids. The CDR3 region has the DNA TGTGCCAGCAGTTTAGCTGCGGGGGGCTCTGGGGCCAACGTCCTGACTTTC. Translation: CASSLAAGGSGANVLTF.

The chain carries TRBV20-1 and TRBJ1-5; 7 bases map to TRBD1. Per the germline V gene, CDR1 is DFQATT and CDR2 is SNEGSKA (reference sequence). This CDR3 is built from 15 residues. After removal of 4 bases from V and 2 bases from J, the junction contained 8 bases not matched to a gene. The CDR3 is CSATKKGAGNQPQHF. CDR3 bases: TGCAGTGCTACCAAAAAGGGGGCCGGCAATCAGCCCCAGCATTTT.

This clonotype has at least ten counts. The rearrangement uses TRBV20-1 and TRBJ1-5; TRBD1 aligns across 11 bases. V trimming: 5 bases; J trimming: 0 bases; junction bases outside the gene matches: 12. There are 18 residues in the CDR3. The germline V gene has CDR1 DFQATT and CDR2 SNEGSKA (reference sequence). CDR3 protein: CSALTNGQGADSNQPQHF. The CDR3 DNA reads TGCAGTGCTCTTACTAACGGACAGGGGGCGGATAGCAATCAGCCCCAGCATTTT.

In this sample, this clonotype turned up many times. The CDR3 loop reads CSARVAGGTYGYTF. The CDR3 DNA reads TGCAGTGCTAGAGTGGCAGGGGGCACCTATGGCTACACCTTC. The rearrangement uses TRBV20-1 and TRBJ1-2; 8 nucleotides agree with TRBD1. The CDR3 loop spans 14 amino acids. From germline, CDR1 is DFQATT and CDR2 SNEGSKA (reference sequence). V trimming: 1 base; J trimming: 4 bases; junction bases outside the gene matches: 5.

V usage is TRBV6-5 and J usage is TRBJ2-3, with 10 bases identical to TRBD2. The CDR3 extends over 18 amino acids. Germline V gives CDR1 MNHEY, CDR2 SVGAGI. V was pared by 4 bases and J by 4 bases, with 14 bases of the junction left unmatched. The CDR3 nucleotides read TGTGCCAGCAGTTCCCCCGATTGGAGCGGGGGGGCCCCAGATACGCAGTATTTT. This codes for CASSSPDWSGGAPDTQYF.

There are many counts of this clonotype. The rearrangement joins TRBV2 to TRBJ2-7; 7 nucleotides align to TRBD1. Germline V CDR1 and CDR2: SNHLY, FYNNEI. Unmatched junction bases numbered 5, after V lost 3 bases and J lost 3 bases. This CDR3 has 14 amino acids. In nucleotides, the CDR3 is TGTGCCAGCAGTGACAGGACAGGTGTCTACGAGCAGTACTTC. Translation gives CASSDRTGVYEQYF.

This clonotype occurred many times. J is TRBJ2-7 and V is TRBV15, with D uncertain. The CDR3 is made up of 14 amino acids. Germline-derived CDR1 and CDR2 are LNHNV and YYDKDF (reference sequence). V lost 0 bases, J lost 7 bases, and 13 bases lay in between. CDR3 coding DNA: TGTGCCACCAGCAGAGATCTGGCCCCCTGGGAGCAGTACTTC. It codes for CATSRDLAPWEQYF.

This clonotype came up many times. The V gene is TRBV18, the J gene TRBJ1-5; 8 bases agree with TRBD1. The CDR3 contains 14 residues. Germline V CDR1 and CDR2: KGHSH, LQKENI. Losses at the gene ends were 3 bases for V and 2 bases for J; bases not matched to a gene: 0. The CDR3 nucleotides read TGTGCCAGCTCACCGGGACAGGGCAATCAGCCCCAGCATTTT. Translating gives CASSPGQGNQPQHF.

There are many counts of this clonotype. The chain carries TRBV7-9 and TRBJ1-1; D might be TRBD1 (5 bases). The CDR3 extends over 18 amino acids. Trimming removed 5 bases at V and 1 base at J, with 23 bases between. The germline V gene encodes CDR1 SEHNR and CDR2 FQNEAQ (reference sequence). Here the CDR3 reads CASSPEGVHTRSNTEAFF. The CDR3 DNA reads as TGTGCCAGCAGCCCCGAAGGGGTGCATACCCGTTCGAACACTGAAGCTTTCTTT.

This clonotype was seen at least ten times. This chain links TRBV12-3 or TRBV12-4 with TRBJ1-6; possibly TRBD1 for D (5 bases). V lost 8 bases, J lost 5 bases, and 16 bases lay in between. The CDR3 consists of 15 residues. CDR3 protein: CASGLLQGNNSPLHF. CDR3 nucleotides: TGTGCCAGCGGACTACTCCAGGGCAATAATTCACCCCTCCACTTT.

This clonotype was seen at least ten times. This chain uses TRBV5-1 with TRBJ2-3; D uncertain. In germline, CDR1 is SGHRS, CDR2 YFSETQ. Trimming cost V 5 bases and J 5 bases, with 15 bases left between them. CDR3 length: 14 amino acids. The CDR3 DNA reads TGCGCCAGCAGTTCCGGGTCCCTGAGAGATACGCAGTATTTT. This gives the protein CASSSGSLRDTQYF.

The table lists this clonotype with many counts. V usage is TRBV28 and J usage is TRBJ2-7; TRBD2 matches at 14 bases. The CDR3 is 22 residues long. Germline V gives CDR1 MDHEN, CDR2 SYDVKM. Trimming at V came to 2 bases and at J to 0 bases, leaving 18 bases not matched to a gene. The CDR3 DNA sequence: TGTGCCAGCAGTTTAGCGAGGAGGGGGCGGACTAGCGGGGGGCTAAGCTCCTACGAGCAGTACTTC. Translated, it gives CASSLARRGRTSGGLSSYEQYF.

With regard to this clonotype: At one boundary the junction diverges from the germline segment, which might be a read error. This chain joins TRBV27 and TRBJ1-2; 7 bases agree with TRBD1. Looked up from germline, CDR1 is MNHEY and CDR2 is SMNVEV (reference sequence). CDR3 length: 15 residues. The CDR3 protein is CQQFVGGGQNYGYTF. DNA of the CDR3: TGCCAGCAGTTTGTGGGGGGGGGACAGAACTATGGCTACACCTTC.

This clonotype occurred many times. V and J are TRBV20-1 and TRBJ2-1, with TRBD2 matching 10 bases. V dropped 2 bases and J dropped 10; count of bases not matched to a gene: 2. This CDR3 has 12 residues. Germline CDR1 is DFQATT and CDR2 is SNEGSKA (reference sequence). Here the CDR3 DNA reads TGCAGTGCTAGACCGGGACTAGCGGAGCAGTTCTTC. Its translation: CSARPGLAEQFF.

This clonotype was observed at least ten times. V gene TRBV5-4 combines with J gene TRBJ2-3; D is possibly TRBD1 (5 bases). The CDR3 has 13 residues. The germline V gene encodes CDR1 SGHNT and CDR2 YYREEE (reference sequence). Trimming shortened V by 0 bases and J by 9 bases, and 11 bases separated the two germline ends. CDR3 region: CASSLEKGRTQYF. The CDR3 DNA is TGTGCCAGCAGCTTGGAGAAGGGGCGGACGCAGTATTTT.

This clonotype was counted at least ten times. The CDR3 loop reads CASTPGTGYNEQFF. The CDR3 DNA is TGTGCCAGCACCCCCGGGACGGGTTACAATGAGCAGTTCTTC. V usage is TRBV28 and J usage is TRBJ2-1; D possibly matches TRBD1 or TRBD2 (5 bases each). Trimming removed 7 bases from V and 4 bases from J, with 14 bases in between. Germline V CDR1 and CDR2: MDHEN, SYDVKM. The CDR3 length is 14 residues.

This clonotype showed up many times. For the CDR3, the DNA is TGTGCCAGCAGACGGCAGGTGAACACTGAAGCTTTCTTT. Protein sequence: CASRRQVNTEAFF. V is TRBV7-9 and J is TRBJ1-1; no definite D call. Germline V gives CDR1 SEHNR, CDR2 FQNEAQ (reference sequence). The CDR3 contains 13 residues. Trimming left V 6 bases short and J 0 bases short, with 8 bases between.

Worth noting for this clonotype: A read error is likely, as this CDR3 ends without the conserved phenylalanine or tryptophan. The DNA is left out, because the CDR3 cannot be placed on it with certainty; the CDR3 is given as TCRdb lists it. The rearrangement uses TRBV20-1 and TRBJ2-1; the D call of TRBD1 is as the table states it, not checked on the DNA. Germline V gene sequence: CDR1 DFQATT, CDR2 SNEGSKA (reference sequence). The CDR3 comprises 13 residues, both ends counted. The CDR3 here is CSALRDRNNEQIL.

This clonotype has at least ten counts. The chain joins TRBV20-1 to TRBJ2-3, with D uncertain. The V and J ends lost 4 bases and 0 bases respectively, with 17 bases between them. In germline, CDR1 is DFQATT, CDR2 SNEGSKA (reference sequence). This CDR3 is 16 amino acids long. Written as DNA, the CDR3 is TGCAGTGCTACCAGAGGATCATTACCTAGCACAGATACGCAGTATTTT. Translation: CSATRGSLPSTDTQYF.

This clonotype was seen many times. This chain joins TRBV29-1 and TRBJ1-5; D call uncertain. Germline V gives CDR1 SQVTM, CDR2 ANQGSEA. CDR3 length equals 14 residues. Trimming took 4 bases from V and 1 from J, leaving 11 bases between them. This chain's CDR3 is CSVAIGNSNQPQHF. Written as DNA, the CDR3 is TGCAGCGTTGCGATAGGGAACAGCAATCAGCCCCAGCATTTT.

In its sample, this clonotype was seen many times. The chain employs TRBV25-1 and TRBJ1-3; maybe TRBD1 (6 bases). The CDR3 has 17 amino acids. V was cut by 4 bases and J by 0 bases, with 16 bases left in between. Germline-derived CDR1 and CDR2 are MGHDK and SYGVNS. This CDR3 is CASSGRDRPHSGNTIYF. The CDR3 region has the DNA TGTGCCAGCAGTGGGAGAGACAGGCCCCACTCTGGAAACACCATATATTTT.

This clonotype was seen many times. CDR3 region: CATSIAGTGELFF. The CDR3 nucleotides are TGTGCCACCAGTATTGCAGGGACCGGGGAGCTGTTTTTT. The chain joins TRBV24-1 to TRBJ2-2; TRBD1 might be the D (5 bases). The CDR3 extends over 13 amino acids. The germline V gene has CDR1 KGHDR and CDR2 SFDVKD. Trimming took off 6 bases at V and 5 bases at J, with 9 bases between the two ends.